These 22 T cell receptor beta chains came from one sample sequenced in a study of shared clonotypes between healthy human individuals. Only in-frame clones appear in the TCRdb table, and some are missing; sequencing was by immunoSEQ multiplex PCR. This sample has about 2.1 million clones, with 85% to 95% found just once. Terminally differentiated effector memory CD45RA+ cells were excluded from the naive CD8 cells, which were CD45RO-negative and positively selected for CCR7. Input material: naive CD8+ T cells from PBMCs. Source of these receptors: a man aged 18 to 30 in good health. Some clones in this sample may be carry-over from other donors' samples.

This clone appeared a single time. The CDR3 loop reads CSARQGDEQYF. Here the CDR3 DNA reads TGCAGTGCTAGACAGGGGGACGAGCAGTACTTC. The chain couples TRBV20-1 to TRBJ2-7; 7 nucleotides line up with TRBD1. Trimming cost V 2 bases and J 5 bases; bases outside gene matches: 0. The CDR3 length is 11 residues. Per the germline V gene, CDR1 is DFQATT and CDR2 is SNEGSKA (reference sequence).

The chain combines TRBV7-9 with TRBJ2-3; D unclear. V shed 0 bases and J shed 8 bases, with 9 bases lying between them. The CDR3 spans 13 residues. Germline CDR1 is SEHNR and CDR2 is FQNEAQ (reference sequence). The CDR3 DNA sequence: TGTGCCAGCAGCTTAGCTCCGGGTGCTACGCAGTATTTT. This translates into CASSLAPGATQYF.

This clone has only one observation. The J gene is TRBJ1-1, the V gene TRBV6-1; D perhaps matches TRBD1 (5 bases). Germline V gene lookup returns CDR1 MNHNS and CDR2 SASEGT. The ends were cut back, 1 base at V and 2 bases at J, with 11 bases in the middle. This CDR3 region has 15 residues. CDR3: CASSEVYRLNTEAFF. CDR3 sequence (DNA): TGTGCCAGCAGTGAAGTGTACAGGCTAAACACTGAAGCTTTCTTT.

V and J are TRBV4-3 and TRBJ2-7, with 13 bases lining up with TRBD2. Per germline, CDR1 LGHNA and CDR2 YSLEER. The CDR3 is 16 residues long. The V gene end was trimmed by 0 bases and the J gene end by 6 bases; junction bases not matched to a gene: 5. The CDR3 region is CASSQDLRTSGGEQYF. The CDR3, as DNA: TGCGCCAGCAGCCAAGATCTGAGGACTAGCGGGGGCGAGCAGTACTTC.

The chain employs TRBV28 and TRBJ2-7; a possible D gene is TRBD1 (7 bases). This CDR3 is built from 15 residues. CDR1 is MDHEN, CDR2 SYDVKM, per germline. Trimming shortened V by 2 bases and J by 2 bases, and 13 bases separated the two germline ends. CDR3 residues: CASSLRGDSPYEQYF. CDR3 DNA sequence: TGTGCCAGCAGTTTAAGGGGGGACAGCCCCTACGAGCAGTACTTC.

The chain recombines TRBV11-2 with TRBJ2-1, with unresolved D. The CDR3 has 12 amino acids. V lost 8 bases to trimming and J lost 8 bases, with 13 bases between them. CDR1 SGHAT and CDR2 FQNNGV come from the germline V gene. The CDR3 nucleotides read TGTGCCAGCGGATTGGCCACCGATGAGCAGTTCTTC. This gives the protein CASGLATDEQFF. Filled out from reference TRBV11-2 and TRBJ2-1, the complete variable domain reads EAGVAQSPRYKIIEKRQSVAFWCNPISGHATLYWYQQILGQGPKLLIQFQNNGVVDDSQLPKDRFSAERLKGVDSTLKIQPAKLEDSAVYLCASGLATDEQFFGPGTRLTVL.

V and J are TRBV4-1 and TRBJ2-7; 7 bases match TRBD2. The trim removed 1 base at V and 5 bases at J, leaving 5 bases unmatched. Per germline, CDR1 MGHRA and CDR2 YSYEKL. The CDR3 length is 14 residues. The CDR3 DNA sequence: TGCGCCAGCAGCCAAGCGGTGGGAGGGGACGAGCAGTACTTC. It yields the protein CASSQAVGGDEQYF.

This chain connects TRBV10-3 to TRBJ2-7; D may be TRBD1 or TRBD2 (6 bases each). Germline CDR1 ENHRY, CDR2 SYGVKD. V was pared by 10 bases and J by 5 bases, with 21 bases between. The CDR3 is 14 residues long. The CDR3: CATSMGGEINEQYF. DNA of the CDR3: TGTGCCACCTCAATGGGGGGCGAAATCAACGAGCAGTACTTC.

The chain carries TRBV28 and TRBJ1-1, with D possibly TRBD1 on 5 matching bases. The germline V gene encodes CDR1 MDHEN and CDR2 SYDVKM. CDR3 size: 20 residues. Trimming stripped 5 bases from V and 0 bases from J, with 28 bases between. In DNA, the CDR3 is TGTGCCAGCAGTGCCCTTGATACACAGGTTGGGCCATACCTGAACACTGAAGCTTTCTTT. Translating it yields CASSALDTQVGPYLNTEAFF.

Only one count was recorded for this clone. This chain joins TRBV4-2 and TRBJ2-3, with 9 bases fitting TRBD1. There are 16 residues in the CDR3. The V gene end was trimmed by 6 bases and the J gene end by 2 bases; junction bases not matched to a gene: 9. CDR1 is LGHNA and CDR2 is YNFKEQ in the germline V gene. The DNA of the CDR3 is TGTGCCAGCAGGCAAAGAGACAGGGGGTTCACAGATACGCAGTATTTT. This translates into CASRQRDRGFTDTQYF.

This chain links TRBV27 with TRBJ2-7; TRBD2 matches at 11 bases. Trimming cost V 5 bases and J 2 bases; bases outside gene matches: 14. The CDR3 runs to 18 residues. CDR1 and CDR2 (germline): MNHEY, SMNVEV (reference sequence). The CDR3 spells CASSLQPITSGRTYEQYF. CDR3 DNA sequence: TGTGCCAGCAGTCTCCAACCTATAACTAGCGGGAGAACCTACGAGCAGTACTTC.

The CDR3 bases are TGTGCCAGCAGCGCCGTTGGACAGCCCATCTACGAGCAGTACTTC. It yields the protein CASSAVGQPIYEQYF. V gene TRBV9 combines with J gene TRBJ2-7, with D perhaps TRBD1 (6 bases). V lost 3 bases and J 3 bases, leaving 16 bases between the germline ends. The CDR3 contains 15 residues. Germline CDR1 SGDLS, CDR2 YYNGEE.

CDR3 nucleotides: TGTGCCAGCAGTGAAGAGGGGAGCAGCGTAGAGACCCAGTACTTC. Its protein is CASSEEGSSVETQYF. The V call is TRBV2, the J call TRBJ2-5, with D perhaps assigned TRBD1 or TRBD2 (5 bases each). The CDR3 covers 15 residues. V shed 1 base and J shed 4 bases, with 13 bases lying between them. From germline, CDR1 is SNHLY and CDR2 FYNNEI. Combining the CDR3 with reference TRBV2 and TRBJ2-5 gives the whole variable domain EPEVTQTPSHQVTQMGQEVILRCVPISNHLYFYWYRQILGQKVEFLVSFYNNEISEKSEIFDDQFSVERPDGSNFTLKIRSTKLEDSAMYFCASSEEGSSVETQYFGPGTRLLVL.

The rearrangement links TRBV4-3 to TRBJ2-3, with a weak D call TRBD2 (5 bases). The V end lost 0 bases, the J end lost 2 bases, and 12 bases lay between the germline ends. In germline, CDR1 is LGHNA, CDR2 YSLEER. The CDR3 is 16 residues long. The CDR3 loop reads CASSQDPERNTDTQYF. Here the CDR3 DNA reads TGCGCCAGCAGCCAAGATCCGGAGCGGAACACAGATACGCAGTATTTT.

The CDR3 DNA reads TGTGCCAGCAGCTTATTTTTGGGGACTGAAGCTTTCTTT. It is translated as CASSLFLGTEAFF. The chain recombines TRBV7-2 with TRBJ1-1; D is unresolved. The CDR3 is made up of 13 amino acids. Trimming took 2 bases from V and 5 from J, leaving 9 bases between them. Germline V gene lookup returns CDR1 SGHTA and CDR2 FQGNSA.

This chain joins TRBV28 and TRBJ2-5; 14 bases are shared with TRBD2. With the DNA end fitting TRBJ2-7 better, the J assignment may be wrong. The CDR3 has 17 amino acids. Germline CDR1 is MDHEN and CDR2 is SYDVKM. CDR3 bases: TGTGCCAGCAGCTCACGGGCCGGGACTAGCGGGAGTCACGAGCAGTACTTC. Its protein is CASSSRAGTSGSHEQYF.

The chain uses TRBV5-6 and TRBJ2-5, with D possibly matching TRBD2 (5 bases). CDR3 length equals 15 residues. Germline V gives CDR1 SGHDT, CDR2 YYEEEE. The V gene lost 1 base and the J gene lost 1 base, with 11 bases spanning the gap. The CDR3 nucleotides are TGTGCCAGCAGCTTGATCCAGCGGTCCCAAGAGACCCAGTACTTC. Its protein product is CASSLIQRSQETQYF.

The chain couples TRBV19 to TRBJ2-2, with 7 bases aligning to TRBD2. CDR1 LNHDA and CDR2 SQIVND come from the germline V gene (reference sequence). V was pared by 6 bases and J by 5 bases, with 6 bases of the junction left unmatched. The CDR3 has 14 residues. The CDR3: CASRSGGSTGELFF. The CDR3 region has the DNA TGTGCCAGTAGATCGGGGGGAAGTACCGGGGAGCTGTTTTTT.

To note about this clone: Other nucleotide sequences from this sample produce the same CDR3. V gene TRBV5-1 combines with J gene TRBJ1-1, with D unclear. The CDR3 has 13 amino acids. V lost 2 bases and J 5 bases, leaving 10 bases between the germline ends. Germline CDR1 SGHRS, CDR2 YFSETQ. CDR3 amino acids: CASSFGLGTEAFF. Written as DNA, the CDR3 is TGCGCCAGCAGCTTCGGGCTGGGGACTGAAGCTTTCTTT.

The V and J genes are TRBV27 and TRBJ2-1; TRBD1 is a possible D gene (6 bases). Germline V gene data show CDR1 as MNHEY and CDR2 as SMNVEV (reference sequence). The V gene lost 5 bases and the J gene lost 7 bases, with 21 bases spanning the gap. The CDR3 sequence is 16 residues long. The CDR3 DNA reads as TGTGCCAGCAGTGTCGTCGGCGTTAAGGGGGTTAATGAGCAGTTCTTC. Its translation is CASSVVGVKGVNEQFF.

This clone was recorded only once. V usage is TRBV19 and J usage is TRBJ2-2; 9 nucleotides match TRBD2. Looked up from germline, CDR1 is LNHDA and CDR2 is SQIVND (reference sequence). There are 17 residues in the CDR3. V trimming: 6 bases; J trimming: 7 bases; junction bases outside the gene matches: 15. CDR3 DNA: TGTGCCAGTAGACCCCAACTAGCGGGTACTGGGAGCGGGGAGCTGTTTTTT. This codes for CASRPQLAGTGSGELFF.

The chain employs TRBV10-3 and TRBJ2-3, with D hard to call. Germline CDR1 is ENHRY and CDR2 is SYGVKD. The CDR3 consists of 13 residues. Trimming left V 0 bases short and J 11 bases short, with 12 bases between. CDR3 residues: CAISESETRKQYF. The CDR3 DNA reads as TGTGCCATCAGTGAGTCAGAGACCCGCAAGCAGTATTTT.